The text below deals with one T cell receptor beta chain. Assay used: immunoSEQ multiplex PCR; TCRdb lists only in-frame clones, some missing. The sample has roughly 48,000 clones, 70% seen once. These data are taken from a study of STAT5B mutations in CD4+ large granular lymphocyte leukemia. The germline CDR1 and CDR2 sequences are MGHDK and SYGVNS. The length of the CDR3 is 12 residues. The V end lost 5 bases, the J end lost 0 bases, and 3 bases lay between the germline ends. This chain connects TRBV25-1 to TRBJ2-3; D gene ambiguous. Sequenced material: CD4+ T cells from blood buffy coats. This clonotype originated in a human donor in good health. The DNA for the CDR3 is TGTGCCAGCAGTCTTAGCACAGATACGCAGTATTTT. Translation gives CASSLSTDTQYF.